Presented here are 8 T cell receptor beta chains from one specimen sequenced in a study of blood T cell repertoires in COVID-19. The repertoire was sequenced with immunoSEQ multiplex PCR; TCRdb's copy has only in-frame clones and lacks some. The table records a few hundred thousand clones, about 90% of them present only once. Sequenced: PBMCs or T cells enriched from blood (not recorded which). These receptors came from a woman aged 40 to 55 who had been exposed to COVID-19.

The table lists this clone with a count of one. This chain joins TRBV29-1 and TRBJ2-1; D not certain. The CDR3 is made up of 14 amino acids. V gave up 6 bases and J gave up 0 bases, with 12 bases separating them. From germline, CDR1 is SQVTM and CDR2 ANQGSEA. CDR3 nucleotide sequence: TGCAGCGTGTATCCGGTGAGCTCCTACAATGAGCAGTTCTTC. Translated, it gives CSVYPVSSYNEQFF.

The chain couples TRBV5-6 to TRBJ2-2, with no clear D. V lost 0 bases to trimming and J lost 7 bases, with 7 bases between them. The CDR3 has 13 amino acids. Germline CDR1 SGHDT, CDR2 YYEEEE. Written as DNA, the CDR3 is TGTGCCAGCAGCTTGGCCCTTCTCGGGGAGCTGTTTTTT. Translating it yields CASSLALLGELFF.

This chain links TRBV10-2 with TRBJ2-2; TRBD1 agrees at 9 bases. Germline trimming cut 6 bases from V and 10 bases from J; bases unmatched to any gene: 15. There are 16 residues in the CDR3. Germline assignment: CDR1 WSHSY and CDR2 SAAADI. This CDR3 is CASSGQGIGGGPELFF. Written as DNA, the CDR3 is TGCGCCAGCAGCGGACAGGGGATAGGGGGGGGGCCGGAGCTGTTTTTT.

The gene calls are TRBV7-6 and TRBJ2-1; D is uncertain. The CDR3 sequence is 14 residues long. Germline V gene data show CDR1 as SGHVS and CDR2 as FNYEAQ. V was pared by 7 bases and J by 3 bases, with 13 bases between. CDR3 sequence reads: CASIRDFNYNEQFF. CDR3 coding DNA: TGTGCCAGCATCAGAGACTTCAACTACAATGAGCAGTTCTTC.

The gene calls are TRBV6-5 and TRBJ2-1; 9 bases map to TRBD1. Per the germline V gene, CDR1 is MNHEY and CDR2 is SVGAGI. J gave up 7 bases and V 0 bases, and 4 bases lay outside the gene matches. The CDR3 is 15 residues long. CDR3: CASSYSVQGANEQFF. DNA of the CDR3: TGTGCCAGCAGTTACTCGGTACAGGGGGCTAATGAGCAGTTCTTC.

About this clone itself: At one of its ends the junction is not consistent with the germline gene, which may arise from a read error. The gene calls are TRBV28 and TRBJ1-5; the match to TRBD1 covers 8 bases. In germline, CDR1 is MDHEN, CDR2 SYDVKM. CDR3 length equals 13 residues. CDR3 protein: CASSPLRDRKIFF. The DNA for the CDR3 is TGTGCCAGCAGTCCACTCAGGGACAGGAAAATCTTTTTT.

This chain uses TRBV9 with TRBJ2-1, with D uncertain. V shed 0 bases and J shed 0 bases, with 13 bases lying between them. CDR1 is SGDLS and CDR2 is YYNGEE in the germline V gene. The CDR3 has 17 amino acids. CDR3 sequence (DNA): TGTGCCAGCAGCGTAGCAGAGGCCCTTAGCTCCTACAATGAGCAGTTCTTC. Residues: CASSVAEALSSYNEQFF.

V and J are TRBV7-9 and TRBJ2-3; D perhaps matches TRBD1 (6 bases). Trimming stripped 3 bases from V and 5 bases from J, with 15 bases between. There are 15 residues in the CDR3. Looked up from germline, CDR1 is SEHNR and CDR2 is FQNEAQ (reference sequence). The DNA of the CDR3 is TGTGCCAGCAGCTTCGGATGGTCAGGGGAAGATACGCAGTATTTT. Amino acid sequence: CASSFGWSGEDTQYF.